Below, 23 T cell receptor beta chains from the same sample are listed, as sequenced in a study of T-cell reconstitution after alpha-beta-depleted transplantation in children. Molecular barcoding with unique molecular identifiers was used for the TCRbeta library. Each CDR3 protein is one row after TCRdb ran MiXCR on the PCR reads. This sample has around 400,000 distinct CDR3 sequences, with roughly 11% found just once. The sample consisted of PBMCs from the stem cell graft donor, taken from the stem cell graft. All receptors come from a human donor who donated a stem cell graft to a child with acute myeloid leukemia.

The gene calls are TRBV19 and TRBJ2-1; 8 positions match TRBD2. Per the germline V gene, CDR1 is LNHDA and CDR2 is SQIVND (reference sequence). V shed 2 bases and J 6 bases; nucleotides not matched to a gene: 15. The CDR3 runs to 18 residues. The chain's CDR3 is CASSISSGGSGRVNEQFF. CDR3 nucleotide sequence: TGTGCCAGTAGTATATCTTCGGGAGGAAGCGGGAGAGTCAATGAGCAGTTCTTC.

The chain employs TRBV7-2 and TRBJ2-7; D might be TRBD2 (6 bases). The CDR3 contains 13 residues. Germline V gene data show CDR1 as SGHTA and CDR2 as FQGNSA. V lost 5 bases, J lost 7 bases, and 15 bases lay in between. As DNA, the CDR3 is TGTGCCAGCAGCCCACGGGACGGGGGAGAGCAGTACTTC. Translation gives CASSPRDGGEQYF.

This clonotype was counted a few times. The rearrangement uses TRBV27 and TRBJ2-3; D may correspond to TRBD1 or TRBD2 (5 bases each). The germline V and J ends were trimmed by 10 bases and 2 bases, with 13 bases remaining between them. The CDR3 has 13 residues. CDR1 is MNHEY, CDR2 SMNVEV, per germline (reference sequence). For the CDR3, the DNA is TGTGCCATCCGGGGCAGGGACACAGATACGCAGTATTTT. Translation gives CAIRGRDTDTQYF.

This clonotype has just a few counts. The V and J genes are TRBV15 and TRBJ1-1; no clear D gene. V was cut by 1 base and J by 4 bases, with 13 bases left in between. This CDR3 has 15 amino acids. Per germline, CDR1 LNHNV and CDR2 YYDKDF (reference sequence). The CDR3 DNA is TGTGCCACCAGCAGAGGTACGAGGGAGGGCACTGAAGCTTTCTTT. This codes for CATSRGTREGTEAFF.

The DNA of the CDR3 is TGTGCCAGCAAGGCCGGGACTAGCGCATACGAGCAGTACTTC. Protein sequence: CASKAGTSAYEQYF. V usage is TRBV6-1 and J usage is TRBJ2-7, with 10 bases that match TRBD2. The V gene's germline CDR1 is MNHNS and CDR2 SASEGT. V gave up 7 bases and J gave up 4 bases; unmatched junction bases: 7. The CDR3 is made up of 14 amino acids.

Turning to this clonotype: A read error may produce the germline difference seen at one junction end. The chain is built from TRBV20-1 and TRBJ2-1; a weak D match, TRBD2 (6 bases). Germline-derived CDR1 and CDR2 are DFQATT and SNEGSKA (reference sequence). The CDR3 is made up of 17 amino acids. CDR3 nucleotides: TGCTGTGCGAATGACTACGGCGGGAAGGCCCTCTACAATGAGCAGTTCTTC. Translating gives CCANDYGGKALYNEQFF.

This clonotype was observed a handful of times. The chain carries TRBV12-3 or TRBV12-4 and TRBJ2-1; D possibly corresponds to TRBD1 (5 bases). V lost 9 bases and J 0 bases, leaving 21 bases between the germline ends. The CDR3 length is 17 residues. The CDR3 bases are TGTGCCAGAACACTTAACCCGACAGAGTCCTCCTACAATGAGCAGTTCTTC. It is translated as CARTLNPTESSYNEQFF.

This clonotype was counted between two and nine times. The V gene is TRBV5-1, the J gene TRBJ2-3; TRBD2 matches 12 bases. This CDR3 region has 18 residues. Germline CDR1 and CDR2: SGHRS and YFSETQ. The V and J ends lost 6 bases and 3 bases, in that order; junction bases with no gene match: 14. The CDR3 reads CASKPRLAGGPKTDTQYF. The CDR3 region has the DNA TGCGCCAGCAAACCTCGCCTAGCGGGAGGGCCAAAAACAGATACGCAGTATTTT.

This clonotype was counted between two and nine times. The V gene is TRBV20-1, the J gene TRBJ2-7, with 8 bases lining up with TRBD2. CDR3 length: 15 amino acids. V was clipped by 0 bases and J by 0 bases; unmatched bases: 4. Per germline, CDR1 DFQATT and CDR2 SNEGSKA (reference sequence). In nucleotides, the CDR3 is TGCAGTGCTAGAGATCCGACTAGCGCCTCCTACGAGCAGTACTTC. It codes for CSARDPTSASYEQYF.

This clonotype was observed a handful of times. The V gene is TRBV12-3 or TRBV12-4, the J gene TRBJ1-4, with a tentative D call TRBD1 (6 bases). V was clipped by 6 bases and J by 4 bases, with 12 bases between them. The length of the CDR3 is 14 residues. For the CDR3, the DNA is TGTGCCAGCAGGGCCGGGACAAGTAATGAAAAACTGTTTTTT. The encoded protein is CASRAGTSNEKLFF.

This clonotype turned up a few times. This CDR3 is CASSQEGAASSYNSPLHF. The CDR3 DNA follows: TGTGCCAGCAGCCAAGAGGGTGCAGCGAGCTCCTATAATTCACCCCTCCACTTT. This chain joins TRBV3-1 and TRBJ1-6, with D uncertain. With 0 bases removed from V and 0 bases from J, the gap between germline ends came to 12 bases. Germline CDR1 LGHDT, CDR2 YNNKEL (reference sequence). This CDR3 has 18 residues.

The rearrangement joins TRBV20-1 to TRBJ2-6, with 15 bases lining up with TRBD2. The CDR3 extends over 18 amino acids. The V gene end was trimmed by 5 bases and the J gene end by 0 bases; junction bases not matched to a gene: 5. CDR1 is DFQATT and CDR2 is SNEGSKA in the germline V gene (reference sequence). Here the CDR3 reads CSASGTSGRSSGANVLTF. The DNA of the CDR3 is TGCAGTGCTTCCGGGACTAGCGGGAGGAGCTCTGGGGCCAACGTCCTGACTTTC.

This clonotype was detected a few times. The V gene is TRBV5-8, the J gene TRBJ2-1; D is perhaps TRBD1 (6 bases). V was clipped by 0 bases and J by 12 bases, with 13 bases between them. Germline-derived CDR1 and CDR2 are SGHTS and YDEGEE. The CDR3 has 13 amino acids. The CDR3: CASSLERQELQFF. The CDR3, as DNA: TGTGCCAGCAGCTTGGAGCGACAGGAATTGCAGTTCTTC.

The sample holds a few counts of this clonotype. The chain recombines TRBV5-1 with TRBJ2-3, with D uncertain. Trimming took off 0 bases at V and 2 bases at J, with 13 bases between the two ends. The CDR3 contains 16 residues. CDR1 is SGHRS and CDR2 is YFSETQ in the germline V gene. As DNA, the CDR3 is TGCGCCAGCAGCTTGGGGCCCATGGGGTCCACAGATACGCAGTATTTT. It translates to CASSLGPMGSTDTQYF.

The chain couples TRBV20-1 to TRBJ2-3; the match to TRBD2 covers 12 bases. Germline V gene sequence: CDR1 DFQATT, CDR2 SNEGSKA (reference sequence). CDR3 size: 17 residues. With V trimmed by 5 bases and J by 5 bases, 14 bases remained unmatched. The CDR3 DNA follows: TGCAGTGCTCCACCGGGACTAGCGGGCGAAGCGGGAGATACGCAGTATTTT. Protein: CSAPPGLAGEAGDTQYF.

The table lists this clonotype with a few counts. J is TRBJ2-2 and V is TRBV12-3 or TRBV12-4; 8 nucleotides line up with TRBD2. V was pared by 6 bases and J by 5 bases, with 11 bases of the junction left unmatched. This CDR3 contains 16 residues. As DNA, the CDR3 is TGTGCCAGCAGCCAATCCGGGGGGGTAAAGACCGGGGAGCTGTTTTTT. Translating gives CASSQSGGVKTGELFF.

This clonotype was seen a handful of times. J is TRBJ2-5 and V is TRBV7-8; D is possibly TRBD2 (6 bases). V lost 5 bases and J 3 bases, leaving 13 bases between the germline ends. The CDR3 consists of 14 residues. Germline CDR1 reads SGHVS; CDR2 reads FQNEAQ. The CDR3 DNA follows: TGTGCCAGCAGCCCACCTCCGGGAGAAGAGACCCAGTACTTC. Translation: CASSPPPGEETQYF. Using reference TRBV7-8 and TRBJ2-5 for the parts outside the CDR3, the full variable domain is GAGVSQSPRYKVAKRGQDVALRCDPISGHVSLFWYQQALGQGPEFLTYFQNEAQLDKSGLPSDRFFAERPEGSVSTLKIQRTQQEDSAVYLCASSPPPGEETQYFGPGTRLLVL.

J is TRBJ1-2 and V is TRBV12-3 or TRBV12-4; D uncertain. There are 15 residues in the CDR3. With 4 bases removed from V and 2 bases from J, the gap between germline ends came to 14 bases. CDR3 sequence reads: CASSSPPLSNYGYTF. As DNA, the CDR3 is TGTGCCAGCAGTTCCCCGCCCTTATCCAACTATGGCTACACCTTC.

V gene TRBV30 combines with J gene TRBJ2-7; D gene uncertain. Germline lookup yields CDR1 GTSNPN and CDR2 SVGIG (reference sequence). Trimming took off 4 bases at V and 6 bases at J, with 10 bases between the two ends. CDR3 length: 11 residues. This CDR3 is CAWNLAGEQYF. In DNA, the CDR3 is TGTGCCTGGAATTTGGCAGGCGAGCAGTACTTC.

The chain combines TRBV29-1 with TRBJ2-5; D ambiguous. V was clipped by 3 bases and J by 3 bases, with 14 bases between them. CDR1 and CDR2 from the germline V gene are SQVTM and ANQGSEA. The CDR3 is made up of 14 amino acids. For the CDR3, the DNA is TGCAGCGTTGATCTGGCCGGCCAAAAAGAGACCCAGTACTTC. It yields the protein CSVDLAGQKETQYF.

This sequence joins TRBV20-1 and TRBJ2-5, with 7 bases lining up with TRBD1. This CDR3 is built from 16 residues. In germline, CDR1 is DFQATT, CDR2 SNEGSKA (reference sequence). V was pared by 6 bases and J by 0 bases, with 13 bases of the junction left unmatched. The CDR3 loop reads CSATGQTNLYQETQYF. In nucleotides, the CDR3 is TGCAGTGCAACGGGACAGACGAATCTGTACCAAGAGACCCAGTACTTC.

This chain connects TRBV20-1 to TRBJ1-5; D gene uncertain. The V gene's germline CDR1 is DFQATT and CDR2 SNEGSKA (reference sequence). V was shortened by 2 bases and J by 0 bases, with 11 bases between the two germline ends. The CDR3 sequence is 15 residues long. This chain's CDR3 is CSARQAGFSNQPQHF. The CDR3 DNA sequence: TGCAGTGCTAGACAGGCGGGCTTTAGCAATCAGCCCCAGCATTTT.

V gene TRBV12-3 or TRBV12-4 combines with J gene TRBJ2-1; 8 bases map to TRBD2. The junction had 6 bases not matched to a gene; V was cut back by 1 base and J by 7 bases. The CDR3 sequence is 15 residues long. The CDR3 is CASSLGSGGQNEQFF. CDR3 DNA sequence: TGTGCCAGCAGTTTAGGGTCGGGAGGGCAGAATGAGCAGTTCTTC.